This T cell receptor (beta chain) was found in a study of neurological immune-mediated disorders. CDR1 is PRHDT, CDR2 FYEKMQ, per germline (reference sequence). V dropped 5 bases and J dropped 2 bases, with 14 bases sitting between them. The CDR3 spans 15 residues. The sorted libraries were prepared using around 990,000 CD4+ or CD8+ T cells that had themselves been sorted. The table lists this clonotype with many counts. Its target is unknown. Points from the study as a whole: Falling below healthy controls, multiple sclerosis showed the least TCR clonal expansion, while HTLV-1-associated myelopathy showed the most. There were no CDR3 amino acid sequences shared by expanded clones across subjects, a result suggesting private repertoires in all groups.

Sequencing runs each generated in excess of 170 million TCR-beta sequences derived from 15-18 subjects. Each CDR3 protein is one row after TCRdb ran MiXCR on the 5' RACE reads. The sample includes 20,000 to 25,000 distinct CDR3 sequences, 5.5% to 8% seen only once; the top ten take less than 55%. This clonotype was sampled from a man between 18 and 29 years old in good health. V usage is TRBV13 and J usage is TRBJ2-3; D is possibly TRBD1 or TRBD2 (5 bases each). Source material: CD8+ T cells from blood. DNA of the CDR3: TGTGCCAGCAGCGCATCCGGGACCTACACAGATACGCAGTATTTT. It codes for CASSASGTYTDTQYF.